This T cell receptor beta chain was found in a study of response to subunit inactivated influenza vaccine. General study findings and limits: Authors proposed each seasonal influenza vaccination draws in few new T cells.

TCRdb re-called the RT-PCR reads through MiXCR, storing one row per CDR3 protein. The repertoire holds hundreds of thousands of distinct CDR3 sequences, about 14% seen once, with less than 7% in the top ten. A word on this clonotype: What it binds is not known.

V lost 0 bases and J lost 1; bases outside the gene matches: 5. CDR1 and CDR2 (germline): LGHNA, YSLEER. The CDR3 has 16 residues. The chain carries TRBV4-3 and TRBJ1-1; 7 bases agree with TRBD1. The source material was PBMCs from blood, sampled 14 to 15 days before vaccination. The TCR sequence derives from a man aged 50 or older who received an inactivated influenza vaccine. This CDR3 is CASSQDRGQWNTEAFF. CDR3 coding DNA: TGCGCCAGCAGCCAAGATCGGGGACAGTGGAACACTGAAGCTTTCTTT.